This T cell receptor (beta chain) is drawn from a study of T-cell memory formation after mild COVID-19. For the study at large: The study found TCR clusters largely donor specific. Study-wide points: There were some responding clones in pre-infection memory, which suggested that cross-reactive memory had joined. Clones from the second wave (peaking day 37) had unconfirmed SARS-CoV-2 specificity. A second wave expanding day 15 to 37 was CD4+-biased; contracting clones were balanced.

The V end lost 0 bases, the J end lost 8 bases, and 16 bases lay between the germline ends. The germline gives CDR1 LNHDA, CDR2 SQIVND (reference sequence). There are 15 residues in the CDR3. Of note for this clonotype: Its antigen is undetermined.

In TCRdb, the 5' RACE reads were re-called with MiXCR into one record per CDR3 protein. The table lists roughly 610,000 distinct CDR3 sequences, 15% to 20% of them singletons, with just over 8% in the top ten. J is TRBJ1-2 and V is TRBV19; a weak D match, TRBD1 (6 bases). This sequence was found in an adult woman who had mild COVID-19 (a few samples of this study predate the infection). Cell type and time point are not known. Sample: PBMCs or a T cell subset sorted from them (not recorded which). CDR3 region: CASSIDAGTTHGYTF. The CDR3 coding sequence is TGTGCCAGTAGTATAGATGCCGGGACAACCCACGGCTACACCTTC. Together with reference TRBV19 and TRBJ1-2, the CDR3 gives the full variable domain: DGGITQSPKYLFRKEGQNVTLSCEQNLNHDAMYWYRQDPGQGLRLIYYSQIVNDFQKGDIAEGYSVSREKKESFPLTVTSAQKNPTAFYLCASSIDAGTTHGYTFGSGTRLTVV.